The entry that follows covers one T cell receptor beta chain sequence. Its antigen is currently unknown. TCRdb ran MiXCR on the 5' RACE reads and lists one entry per CDR3 protein. The sample records some 1,600,000 distinct CDR3 sequences, 25% to 35% being singletons. This record comes from a study of identical twins. The study's findings and limits: Zero-insertion analyses were open to partial confounding by invariant MAIT and iNKT cells.

With 3 bases removed from V and 6 bases from J, the gap between germline ends came to 15 bases. Germline V lookup: CDR1 MNHEY, CDR2 SMNVEV (reference sequence). This CDR3 is 15 amino acids long. The rearrangement links TRBV27 to TRBJ2-1; no clear D gene. Material for sequencing was cord blood. This TCR came from a newborn girl in good health. The CDR3 spells CASSLGWPPTNEQFF. The DNA of the CDR3 is TGTGCCAGCAGTTTGGGCTGGCCACCCACCAATGAGCAGTTCTTC.